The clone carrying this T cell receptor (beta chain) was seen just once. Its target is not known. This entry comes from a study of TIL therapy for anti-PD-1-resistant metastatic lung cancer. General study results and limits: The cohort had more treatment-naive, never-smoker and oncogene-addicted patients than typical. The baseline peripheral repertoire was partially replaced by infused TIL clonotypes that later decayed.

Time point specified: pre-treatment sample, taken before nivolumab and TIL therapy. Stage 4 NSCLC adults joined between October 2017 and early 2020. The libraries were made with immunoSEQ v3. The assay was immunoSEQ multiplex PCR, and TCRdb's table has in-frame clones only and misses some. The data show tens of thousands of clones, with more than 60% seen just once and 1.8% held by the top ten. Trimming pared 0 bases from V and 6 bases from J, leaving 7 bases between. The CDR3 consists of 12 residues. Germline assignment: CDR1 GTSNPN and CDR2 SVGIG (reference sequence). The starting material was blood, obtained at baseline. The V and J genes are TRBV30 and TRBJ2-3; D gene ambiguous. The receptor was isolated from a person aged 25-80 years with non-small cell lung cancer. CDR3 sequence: CAWSVVGDTQYF. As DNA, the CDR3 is TGTGCCTGGAGTGTAGTAGGTGATACGCAGTATTTT. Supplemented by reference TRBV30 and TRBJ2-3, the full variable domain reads SQTIHQWPATLVQPVGSPLSLECTVEGTSNPNLYWYRQAAGRGLQLLFYSVGIGQISSEVPQNLSASRPQDRQFILSSKKLLLSDSGFYLCAWSVVGDTQYFGPGTRLTVL.